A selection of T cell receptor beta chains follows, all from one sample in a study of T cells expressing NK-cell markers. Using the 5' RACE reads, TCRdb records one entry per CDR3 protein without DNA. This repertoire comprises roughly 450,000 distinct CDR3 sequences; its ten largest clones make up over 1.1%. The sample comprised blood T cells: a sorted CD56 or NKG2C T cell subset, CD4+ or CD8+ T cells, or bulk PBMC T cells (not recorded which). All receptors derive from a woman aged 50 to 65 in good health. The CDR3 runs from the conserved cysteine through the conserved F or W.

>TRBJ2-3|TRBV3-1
CASSQDERSSGRLTDTQYF
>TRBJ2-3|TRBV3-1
CASSQVDISTDTQYF
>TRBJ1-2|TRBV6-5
CAIRGTPGGYTF
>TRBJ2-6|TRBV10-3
CAARQGRSGANVLTF
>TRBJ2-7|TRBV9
CASSVEGQGAFREQYF
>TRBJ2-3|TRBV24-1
CATSDLKGGEDTQYF
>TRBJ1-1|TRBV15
CATSREGQTTEAFF
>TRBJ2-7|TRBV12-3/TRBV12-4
CASTGEGQYEQYF
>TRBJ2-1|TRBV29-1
CSVPPERSSYNEQFF
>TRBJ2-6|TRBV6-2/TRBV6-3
CASSYSRRHSGANVLTF
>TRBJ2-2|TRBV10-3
CAITGATVGELFF
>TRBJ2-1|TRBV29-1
CSVGGGGLPEQFF
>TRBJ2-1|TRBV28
CASSTGTENNEQFF
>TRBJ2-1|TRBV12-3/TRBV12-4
CASSLDPGLSYNEQFF
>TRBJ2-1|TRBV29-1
CSVGVLAATYNEQFF
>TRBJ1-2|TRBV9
CASSVSGQGDGGYTF
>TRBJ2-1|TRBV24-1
CATSDGELLFF
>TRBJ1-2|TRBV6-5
CASRGPAWGYTF
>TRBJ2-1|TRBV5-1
CASRIFAAQTYNEQFF
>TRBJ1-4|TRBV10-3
CATRDGGGTNEKLFF
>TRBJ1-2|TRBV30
CAWSGGYTRGYTF
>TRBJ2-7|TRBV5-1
CASSLQVGGYEQYF
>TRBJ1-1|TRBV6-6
CASSVDFGNTEAFF
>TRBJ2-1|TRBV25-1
CASSRPSALNEQFF
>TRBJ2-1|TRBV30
CAWSRIGTGGYNEQFF
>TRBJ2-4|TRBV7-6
CASSPRGQPSIQYF
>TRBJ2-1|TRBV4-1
CASSQGIAGHEQFF
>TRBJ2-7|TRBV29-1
CSAQRGLTYEQYF
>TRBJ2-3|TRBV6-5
CASMGVQSGDTQYF
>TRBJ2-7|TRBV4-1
CASSQGGTSISGQYF
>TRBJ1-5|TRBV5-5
CASSSGSGTGNPFWGQPQHF
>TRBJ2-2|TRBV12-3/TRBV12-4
CASSLEVANTGELFF
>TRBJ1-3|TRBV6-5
CASSYSGLSGNTIYF
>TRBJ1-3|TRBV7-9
CASSPDRAGDTIYF
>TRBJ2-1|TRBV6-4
CASSDSWPNAPVF
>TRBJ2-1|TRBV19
CATSFRSGRGNEQFF
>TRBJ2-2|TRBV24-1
CATSDLGTDANTGELFF
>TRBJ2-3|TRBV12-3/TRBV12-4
CASRGTPGRGTQYF
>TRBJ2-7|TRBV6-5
CASSYAGREQYF
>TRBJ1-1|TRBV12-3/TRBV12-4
CASSPPTGANTEAFF